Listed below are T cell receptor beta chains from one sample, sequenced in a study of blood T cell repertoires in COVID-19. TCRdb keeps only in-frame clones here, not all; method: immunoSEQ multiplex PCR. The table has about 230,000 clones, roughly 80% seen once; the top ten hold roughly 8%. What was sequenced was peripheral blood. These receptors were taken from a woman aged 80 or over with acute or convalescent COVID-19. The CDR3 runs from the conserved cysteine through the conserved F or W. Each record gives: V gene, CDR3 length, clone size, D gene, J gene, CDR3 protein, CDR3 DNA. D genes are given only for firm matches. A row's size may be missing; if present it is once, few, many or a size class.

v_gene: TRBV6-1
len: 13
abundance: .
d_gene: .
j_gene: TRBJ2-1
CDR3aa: CASSEGGGGEQFF
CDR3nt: TGTGCCAGCAGTGAAGGAGGCGGAGGTGAGCAGTTCTTC

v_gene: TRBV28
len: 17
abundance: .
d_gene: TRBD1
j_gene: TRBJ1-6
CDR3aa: CASSQLQGAHNDSPLHF
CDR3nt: TGTGCCAGCAGTCAACTACAGGGGGCGCATAACGATTCACCCCTCCACTTT

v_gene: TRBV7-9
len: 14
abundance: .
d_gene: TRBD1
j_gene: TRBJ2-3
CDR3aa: CASSRTGGADTQYF
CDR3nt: TGTGCCAGCAGCCGGACAGGTGGGGCAGATACGCAGTATTTT

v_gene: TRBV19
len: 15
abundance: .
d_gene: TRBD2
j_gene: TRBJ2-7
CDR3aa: CASRPSSSGIYEQYF
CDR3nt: TGTGCCAGTAGACCCTCTTCTAGCGGGATTTACGAGCAGTACTTC

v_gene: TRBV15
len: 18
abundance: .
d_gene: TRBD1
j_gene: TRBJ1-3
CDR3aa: CATSRGQGMLSSGNTIYF
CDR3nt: TGTGCCACCAGCAGGGGACAGGGAATGCTTTCCTCTGGAAACACCATATATTTT

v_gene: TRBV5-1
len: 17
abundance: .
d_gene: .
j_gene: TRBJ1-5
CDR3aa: CASSPGGRDYSNQPQHF
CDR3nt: TGCGCCAGCAGCCCTGGGGGACGGGACTATAGCAATCAGCCCCAGCATTTT

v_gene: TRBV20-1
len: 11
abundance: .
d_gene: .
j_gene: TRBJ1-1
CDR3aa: CSAINYPGAFF
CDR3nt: TGCAGTGCTATCAACTATCCGGGGGCTTTCTTT

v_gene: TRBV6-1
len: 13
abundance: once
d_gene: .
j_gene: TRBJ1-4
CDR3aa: CASSEETDEKLFF
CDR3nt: TGTGCCAGCAGTGAAGAAACAGACGAAAAACTGTTTTTT

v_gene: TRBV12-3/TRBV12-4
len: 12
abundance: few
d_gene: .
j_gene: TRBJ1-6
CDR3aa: CASSLGPSPLHF
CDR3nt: TGTGCCAGCAGCTTGGGGCCTTCACCCCTCCACTTT

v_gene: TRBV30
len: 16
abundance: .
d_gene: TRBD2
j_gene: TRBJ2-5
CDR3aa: CAWRPLGLAGVETQYF
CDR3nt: TGTGCCTGGAGACCGTTGGGGCTAGCGGGAGTGGAGACCCAGTACTTC

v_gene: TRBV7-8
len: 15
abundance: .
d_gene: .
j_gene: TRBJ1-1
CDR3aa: CASSALTGPNTEAFF
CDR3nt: TGTGCCAGCAGCGCCTTAACAGGCCCGAACACTGAAGCTTTCTTT

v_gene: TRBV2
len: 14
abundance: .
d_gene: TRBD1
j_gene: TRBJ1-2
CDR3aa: CASSSGTGSYGYTF
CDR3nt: TGTGCCAGCAGTTCCGGGACAGGGTCCTATGGCTACACCTTC

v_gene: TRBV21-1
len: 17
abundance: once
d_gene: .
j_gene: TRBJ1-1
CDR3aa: CASSKVGGDRMNTEAFF
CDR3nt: TGTGCCAGCAGCAAAGTAGGGGGCGATCGCATGAACACTGAAGCTTTCTTT

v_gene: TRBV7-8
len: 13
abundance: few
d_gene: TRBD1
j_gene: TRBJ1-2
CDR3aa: CASSLDRNAGYTF
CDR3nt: TGTGCCAGCAGCCTGGACAGGAACGCTGGCTACACCTTC

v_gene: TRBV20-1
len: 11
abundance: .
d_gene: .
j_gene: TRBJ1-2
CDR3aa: CSAGNNYGYTF
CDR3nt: TGCAGTGCTGGCAACAACTATGGCTACACCTTC

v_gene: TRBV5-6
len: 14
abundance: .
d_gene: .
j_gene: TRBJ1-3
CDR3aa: CASSTTGTRNTIYF
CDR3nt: TGTGCCAGCAGCACGACAGGAACGAGAAACACCATATATTTT

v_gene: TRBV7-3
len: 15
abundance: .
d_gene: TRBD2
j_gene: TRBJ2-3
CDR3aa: CASSSGLAGTDTQYF
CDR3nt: TGTGCCAGCAGCTCCGGACTAGCGGGAACAGATACGCAGTATTTT

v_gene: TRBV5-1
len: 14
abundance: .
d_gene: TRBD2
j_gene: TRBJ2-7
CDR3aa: CASSLTSGRYEQYF
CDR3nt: TGCGCCAGCAGCCTGACTAGCGGGAGGTACGAGCAGTACTTC

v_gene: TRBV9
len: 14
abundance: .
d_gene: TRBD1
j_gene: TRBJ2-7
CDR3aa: CASSLDRGSAEQYF
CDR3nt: TGTGCCAGCAGCTTAGACAGGGGGTCCGCCGAGCAGTACTTC

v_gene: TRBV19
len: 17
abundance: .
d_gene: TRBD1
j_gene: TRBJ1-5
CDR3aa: CASSPNRGVIGDQPQHF
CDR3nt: TGTGCCAGTAGTCCTAACAGGGGGGTTATAGGGGATCAGCCCCAGCATTTT

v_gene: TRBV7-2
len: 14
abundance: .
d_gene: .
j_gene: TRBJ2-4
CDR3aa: CASSLAEGRNIQYF
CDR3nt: TGTGCCAGCAGCTTAGCTGAGGGTAGAAACATTCAGTACTTC

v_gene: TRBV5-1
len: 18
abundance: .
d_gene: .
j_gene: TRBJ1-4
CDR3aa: CASSGGTKVGLPNEKLFF
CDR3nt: TGCGCCAGCAGCGGGGGGACGAAGGTCGGACTTCCAAATGAAAAACTGTTTTTT

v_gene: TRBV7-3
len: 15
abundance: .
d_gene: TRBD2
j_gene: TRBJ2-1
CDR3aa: CASSPVLAGGGEQFF
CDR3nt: TGTGCCAGCAGCCCCGTCCTAGCGGGAGGGGGTGAGCAGTTCTTC

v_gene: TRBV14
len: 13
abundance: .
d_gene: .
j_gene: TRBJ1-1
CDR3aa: CASSQVVRAEAFF
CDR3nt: TGTGCCAGCAGCCAAGTAGTACGGGCTGAAGCTTTCTTT

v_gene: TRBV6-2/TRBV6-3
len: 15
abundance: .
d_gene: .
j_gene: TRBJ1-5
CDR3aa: CASRPTGYGNQPQHF
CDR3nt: TGTGCCAGCAGACCTACAGGGTATGGCAATCAGCCCCAGCATTTT

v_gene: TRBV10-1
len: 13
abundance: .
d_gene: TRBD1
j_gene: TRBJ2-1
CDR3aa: CASGQGAPNEQFF
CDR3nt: TGCGCCAGCGGACAGGGGGCGCCCAATGAGCAGTTCTTC

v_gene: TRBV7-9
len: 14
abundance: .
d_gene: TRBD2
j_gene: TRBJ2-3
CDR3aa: CASGRAGGTDTQYF
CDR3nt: TGTGCCAGCGGGAGAGCGGGAGGTACAGATACGCAGTATTTT

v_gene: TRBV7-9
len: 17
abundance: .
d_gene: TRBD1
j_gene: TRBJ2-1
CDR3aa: CASSLGSGGQIYNEQFF
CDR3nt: TGTGCCAGCAGCTTAGGGTCAGGGGGCCAAATATACAATGAGCAGTTCTTC

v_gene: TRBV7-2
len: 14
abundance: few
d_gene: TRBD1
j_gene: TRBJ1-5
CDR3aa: CASTHGTGGTPQHF
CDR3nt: TGTGCCAGCACGCATGGGACAGGGGGCACGCCCCAGCATTTT

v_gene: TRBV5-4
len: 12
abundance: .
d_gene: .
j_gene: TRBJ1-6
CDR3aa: CASSLDAAPLHF
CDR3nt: TGTGCCAGCAGCCTTGACGCGGCACCCCTCCACTTT

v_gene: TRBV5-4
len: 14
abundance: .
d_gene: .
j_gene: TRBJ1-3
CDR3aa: CASSLRGGGNTIYF
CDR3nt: TGTGCCAGCAGCTTGAGAGGCGGTGGAAACACCATATATTTT

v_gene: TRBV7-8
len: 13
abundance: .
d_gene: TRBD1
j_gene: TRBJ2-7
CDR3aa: CASLGTGDYEQYF
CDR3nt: TGTGCCAGCCTCGGGACAGGGGACTACGAGCAGTACTTC

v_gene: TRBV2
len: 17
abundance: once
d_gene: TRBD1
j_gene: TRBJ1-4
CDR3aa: CASTRDRASATNEKLFF
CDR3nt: TGTGCCAGCACCCGGGACAGGGCCTCGGCAACTAATGAAAAACTGTTTTTT

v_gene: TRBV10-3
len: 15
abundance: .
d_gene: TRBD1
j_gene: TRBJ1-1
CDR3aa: CAISKQGAVGTEAFF
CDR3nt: TGTGCCATCAGCAAACAGGGGGCCGTGGGCACTGAAGCTTTCTTT

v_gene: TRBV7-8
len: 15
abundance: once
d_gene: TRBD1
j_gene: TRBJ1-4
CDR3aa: CASSLVGTEREKLFF
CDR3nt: TGTGCCAGCAGCTTAGTCGGGACAGAAAGGGAAAAACTGTTTTTT

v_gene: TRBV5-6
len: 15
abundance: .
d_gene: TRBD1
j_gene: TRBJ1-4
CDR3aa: CASSAGQGTGEKLFF
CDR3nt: TGTGCCAGCAGCGCGGGACAGGGAACGGGTGAAAAACTGTTTTTT

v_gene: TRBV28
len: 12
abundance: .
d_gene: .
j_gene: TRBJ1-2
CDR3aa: CASSLSDYGYTF
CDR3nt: TGTGCCAGCAGTTTGTCGGACTATGGCTACACCTTC